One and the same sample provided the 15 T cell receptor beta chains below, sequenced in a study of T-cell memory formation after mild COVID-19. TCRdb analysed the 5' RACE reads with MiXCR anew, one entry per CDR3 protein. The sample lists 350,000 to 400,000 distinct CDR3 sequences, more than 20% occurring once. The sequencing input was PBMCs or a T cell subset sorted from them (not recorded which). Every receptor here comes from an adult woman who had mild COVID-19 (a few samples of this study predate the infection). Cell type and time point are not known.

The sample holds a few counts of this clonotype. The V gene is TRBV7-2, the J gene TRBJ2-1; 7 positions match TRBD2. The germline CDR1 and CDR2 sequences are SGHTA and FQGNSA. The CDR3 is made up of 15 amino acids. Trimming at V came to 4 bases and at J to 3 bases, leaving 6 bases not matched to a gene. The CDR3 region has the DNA TGTGCCAGCAGCTCGGGAGGCTACAGCTACAATGAGCAGTTCTTC. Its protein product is CASSSGGYSYNEQFF.

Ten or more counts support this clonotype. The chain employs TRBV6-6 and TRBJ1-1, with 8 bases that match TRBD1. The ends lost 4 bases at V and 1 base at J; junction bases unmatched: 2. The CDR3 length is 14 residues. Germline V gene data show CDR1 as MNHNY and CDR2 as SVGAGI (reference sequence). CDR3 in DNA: TGTGCCAGCAGTTTGACAGGGGAGAACACTGAAGCTTTCTTT. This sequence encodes CASSLTGENTEAFF.

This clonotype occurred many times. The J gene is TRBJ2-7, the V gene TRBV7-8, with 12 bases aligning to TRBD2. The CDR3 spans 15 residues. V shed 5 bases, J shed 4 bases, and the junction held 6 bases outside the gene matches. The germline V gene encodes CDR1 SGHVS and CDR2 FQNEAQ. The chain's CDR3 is CASSPGLAGTYEQYF. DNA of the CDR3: TGTGCCAGCAGCCCAGGACTAGCGGGAACGTACGAGCAGTACTTC.

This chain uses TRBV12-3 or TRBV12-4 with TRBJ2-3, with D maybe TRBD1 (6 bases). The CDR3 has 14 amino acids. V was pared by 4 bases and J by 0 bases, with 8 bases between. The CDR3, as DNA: TGTGCCAGCAGTTCGGGACACAGCACAGATACGCAGTATTTT. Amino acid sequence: CASSSGHSTDTQYF.

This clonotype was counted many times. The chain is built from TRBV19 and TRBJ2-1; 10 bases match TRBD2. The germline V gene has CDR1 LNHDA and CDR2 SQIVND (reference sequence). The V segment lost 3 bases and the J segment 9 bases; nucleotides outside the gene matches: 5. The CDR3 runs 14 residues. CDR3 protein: CASSIGSGRLEQFF. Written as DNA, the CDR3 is TGTGCCAGTAGTATTGGTAGCGGGAGGCTTGAGCAGTTCTTC.

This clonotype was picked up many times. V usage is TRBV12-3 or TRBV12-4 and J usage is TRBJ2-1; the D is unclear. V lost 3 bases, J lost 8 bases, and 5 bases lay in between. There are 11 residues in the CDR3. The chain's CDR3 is CASSFGYEQFF. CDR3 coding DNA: TGTGCCAGCAGTTTTGGTTATGAGCAGTTCTTC.

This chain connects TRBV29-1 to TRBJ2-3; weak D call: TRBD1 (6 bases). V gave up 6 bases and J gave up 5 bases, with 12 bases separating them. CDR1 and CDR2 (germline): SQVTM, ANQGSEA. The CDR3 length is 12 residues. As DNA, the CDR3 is TGCAGCGTGACAACAGGGAAAGATACGCAGTATTTT. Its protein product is CSVTTGKDTQYF.

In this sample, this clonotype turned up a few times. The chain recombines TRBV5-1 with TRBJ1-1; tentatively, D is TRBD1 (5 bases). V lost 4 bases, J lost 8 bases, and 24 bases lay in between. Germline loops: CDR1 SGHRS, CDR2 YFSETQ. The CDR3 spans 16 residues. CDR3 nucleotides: TGCGCCAGCAGCCCTGCCCCCCAGGGTTTGGTTCTAGAAGCTTTCTTT. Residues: CASSPAPQGLVLEAFF.

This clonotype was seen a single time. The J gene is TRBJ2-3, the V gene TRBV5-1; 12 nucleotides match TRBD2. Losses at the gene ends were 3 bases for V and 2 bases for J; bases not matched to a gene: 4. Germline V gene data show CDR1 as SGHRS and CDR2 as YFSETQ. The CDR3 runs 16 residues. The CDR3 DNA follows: TGCGCCAGCAGCTCCGGGACTAGCGGGTTCACAGATACGCAGTATTTT. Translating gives CASSSGTSGFTDTQYF.

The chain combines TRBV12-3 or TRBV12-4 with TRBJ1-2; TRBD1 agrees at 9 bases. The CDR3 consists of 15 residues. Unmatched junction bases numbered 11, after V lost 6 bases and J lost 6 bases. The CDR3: CASSQGQGAANGYTF. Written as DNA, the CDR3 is TGTGCCAGCAGCCAGGGACAGGGTGCTGCGAATGGCTACACCTTC.

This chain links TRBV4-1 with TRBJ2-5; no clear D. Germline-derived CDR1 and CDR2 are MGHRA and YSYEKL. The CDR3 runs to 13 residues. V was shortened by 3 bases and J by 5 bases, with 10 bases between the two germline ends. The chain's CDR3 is CASSQGRMETQYF. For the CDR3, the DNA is TGCGCCAGCAGCCAGGGTCGAATGGAGACCCAGTACTTC.

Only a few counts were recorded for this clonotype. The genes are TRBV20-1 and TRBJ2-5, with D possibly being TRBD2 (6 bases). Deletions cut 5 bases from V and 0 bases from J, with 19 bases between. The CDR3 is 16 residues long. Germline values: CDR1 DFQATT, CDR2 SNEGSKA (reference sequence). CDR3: CSAYAQARDYQETQYF. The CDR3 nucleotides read TGCAGTGCTTACGCCCAAGCACGGGACTACCAAGAGACCCAGTACTTC.

The CDR3 DNA reads as TGTGCCACCAGCAGAGATCAGGGTGAGAACTATGGCTACACCTTC. It is translated as CATSRDQGENYGYTF. The gene calls are TRBV15 and TRBJ1-2; weak D call: TRBD1 (5 bases). The CDR3 is 15 amino acids. CDR1 and CDR2 (germline): LNHNV, YYDKDF (reference sequence). Between the trimmed V and J ends, which lost 0 bases and 2 bases, there was a span of 10 bases.

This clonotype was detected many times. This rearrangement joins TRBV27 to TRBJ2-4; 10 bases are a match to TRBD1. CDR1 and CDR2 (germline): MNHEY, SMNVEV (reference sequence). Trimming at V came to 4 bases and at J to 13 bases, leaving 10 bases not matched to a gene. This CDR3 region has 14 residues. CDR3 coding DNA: TGTGCCAGCAGTTCGACAGGGGGCGCGTCTAACCAGTACTTC. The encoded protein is CASSSTGGASNQYF.

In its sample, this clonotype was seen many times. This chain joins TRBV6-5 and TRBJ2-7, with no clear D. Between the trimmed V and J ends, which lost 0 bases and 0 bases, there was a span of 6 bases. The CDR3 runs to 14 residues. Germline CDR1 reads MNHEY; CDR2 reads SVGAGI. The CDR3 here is CASSYSSGSYEQYF. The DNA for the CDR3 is TGTGCCAGCAGTTACTCGTCGGGCTCCTACGAGCAGTACTTC.